The entry below describes one T cell receptor (beta chain). In the authors' workflow: Reference gene primer amplification in the assay estimated nucleated cell counts. Libraries were prepared by immunoSEQ multiplex PCR; TCRdb keeps only in-frame clonotypes and omits some of them. V and J calls and clone size are as listed in that table; D and trimming were resolved from the DNA. Here the sample spans approximately 110,000 clones, around 88% being singletons. These data are taken from a study of blood T cell repertoires in COVID-19. About the research overall: Specimens from acute and convalescent COVID-19 originated in the United States, Italy and Spain. Sources were T cells, B-cell-depleted T cells, or PBMCs; the material itself was cDNA or gDNA.

CDR3 length equals 17 residues. The trim removed 1 base at V and 0 bases at J, leaving 4 bases unmatched. Germline assignment: CDR1 MDHEN and CDR2 SYDVKM. The sample taken for sequencing was peripheral blood. The chain has TRBV28 and TRBJ2-2, with 8 positions matching TRBD1. The clonotype was recovered from a human donor in a cohort sampled during active COVID-19. CDR3 bases: TGTGCCAGCAGTTTATTCGGCAGGGGGCCGAACACCGGGGAGCTGTTTTTT. It yields the protein CASSLFGRGPNTGELFF.